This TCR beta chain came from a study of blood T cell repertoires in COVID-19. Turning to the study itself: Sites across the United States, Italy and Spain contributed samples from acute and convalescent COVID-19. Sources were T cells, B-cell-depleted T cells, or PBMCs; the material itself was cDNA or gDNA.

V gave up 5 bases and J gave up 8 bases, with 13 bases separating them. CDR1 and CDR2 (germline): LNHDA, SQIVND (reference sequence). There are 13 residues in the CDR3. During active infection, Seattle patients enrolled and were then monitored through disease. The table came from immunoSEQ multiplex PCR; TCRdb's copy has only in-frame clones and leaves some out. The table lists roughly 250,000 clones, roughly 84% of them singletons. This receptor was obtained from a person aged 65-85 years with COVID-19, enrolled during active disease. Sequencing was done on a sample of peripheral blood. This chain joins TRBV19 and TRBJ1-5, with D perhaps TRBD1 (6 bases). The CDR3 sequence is CASSRIRGEPQHF. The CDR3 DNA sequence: TGTGCCAGTAGTCGGATCAGGGGTGAGCCCCAGCATTTT.